Presented here are 23 T cell receptor beta chains from one specimen sequenced in a study of OX40 agonist ivuxolimab in advanced cancers. The assay was immunoSEQ multiplex PCR, and TCRdb's table has in-frame clones only and misses some. The sample yields about 56,000 clones, around 82% seen once. The sample in question was CD4+ or CD8+ T cells sorted from blood, obtained in a trial of the OX40 agonist ivuxolimab. The receptors originated from an adult with an advanced solid tumor such as melanoma, head and neck, liver or kidney cancer.

V and J are TRBV2 and TRBJ2-1; D is possibly TRBD1 (6 bases). The CDR3 covers 12 residues. The V end lost 6 bases, the J end lost 7 bases, and 10 bases lay between the germline ends. The germline V gene has CDR1 SNHLY and CDR2 FYNNEI. The CDR3 region is CASSRGTNEQFF. The CDR3 bases are TGTGCCAGCAGCCGTGGGACAAATGAGCAGTTCTTC.

The rearrangement uses TRBV5-1 and TRBJ1-2; D gene ambiguous. V gave up 4 bases and J gave up 4 bases, with 11 bases separating them. Germline lookup yields CDR1 SGHRS and CDR2 YFSETQ. This CDR3 spans 13 amino acids. The CDR3 region has the DNA TGCGCCAGCAGCCAGGACTCCGTCTATGGCTACACCTTC. As protein: CASSQDSVYGYTF.

V usage is TRBV5-1 and J usage is TRBJ2-1; 10 nucleotides agree with TRBD2. Germline V CDR1 and CDR2: SGHRS, YFSETQ. This CDR3 is 15 amino acids long. The trim removed 4 bases at V and 4 bases at J, leaving 5 bases unmatched. DNA of the CDR3: TGCGCCAGCAGCACCCTAGCGGGGGCTTACAATGAGCAGTTCTTC. Translating it yields CASSTLAGAYNEQFF.

The chain links TRBV30 to TRBJ2-2, with D perhaps TRBD2 (5 bases). Looked up from germline, CDR1 is GTSNPN and CDR2 is SVGIG (reference sequence). The CDR3 has 14 residues. Trimming removed 0 bases at V and 5 bases at J, with 10 bases between. The CDR3: CAWSVYRGTGELFF. The CDR3 DNA reads TGTGCCTGGAGTGTTTATCGGGGAACCGGGGAGCTGTTTTTT.

The genes are TRBV7-2 and TRBJ2-5, with TRBD1 as a possible D gene (6 bases). The germline gives CDR1 SGHTA, CDR2 FQGNSA. V was cut by 5 bases and J by 4 bases, with 23 bases left in between. The CDR3 extends over 17 amino acids. CDR3 in DNA: TGTGCCAGCAGCCCGACACAGGGTGCGCCAGCAGGAGAGACCCAGTACTTC. Protein sequence: CASSPTQGAPAGETQYF.

The chain links TRBV19 to TRBJ2-7; 9 bases fit TRBD1. Germline trimming cut 7 bases from V and 0 bases from J; bases unmatched to any gene: 7. Germline V gene lookup returns CDR1 LNHDA and CDR2 SQIVND (reference sequence). This CDR3 has 15 residues. CDR3 in DNA: TGTGCCAGTACCGCCGGGACAGGGACCTCCTACGAGCAGTACTTC. Encoded protein: CASTAGTGTSYEQYF.

The rearrangement links TRBV10-2 to TRBJ1-1; D might be TRBD1 (5 bases). V dropped 8 bases and J dropped 0 bases, with 10 bases sitting between them. Germline CDR1 is WSHSY and CDR2 is SAAADI. The CDR3 runs 13 residues. The CDR3 here is CASGGGLNTEAFF. The CDR3 coding sequence is TGCGCCAGCGGGGGGGGGTTGAACACTGAAGCTTTCTTT.

The gene calls are TRBV11-3 and TRBJ1-1; tentative D call: TRBD1 (5 bases). The CDR3 covers 14 residues. Germline values: CDR1 SGHNT, CDR2 YENEEA. The germline V and J ends were trimmed by 5 bases and 3 bases, with 13 bases remaining between them. CDR3 amino acids: CASSRNWGDTEAFF. The CDR3 nucleotides are TGTGCCAGCAGCCGCAACTGGGGGGACACTGAAGCTTTCTTT.

The V call is TRBV19, the J call TRBJ1-1; D remains ambiguous. V lost 5 bases and J 9 bases, leaving 13 bases between the germline ends. The CDR3 has 12 residues. CDR1 and CDR2 from the germline V gene are LNHDA and SQIVND (reference sequence). The CDR3 DNA reads TGTGCCAGTAGTCGGCGCGGATCCAAAGCTTTCTTT. The encoded protein is CASSRRGSKAFF.

This rearrangement joins TRBV5-1 to TRBJ2-2, with unresolved D. V gave up 0 bases and J gave up 4 bases, with 10 bases separating them. The CDR3 covers 15 residues. Per the germline V gene, CDR1 is SGHRS and CDR2 is YFSETQ. CDR3 region: CASSLGGFVTGELFF. The DNA of the CDR3 is TGCGCCAGCAGCTTGGGGGGATTTGTCACCGGGGAGCTGTTTTTT. Full variable domain (missing parts from reference TRBV5-1 and TRBJ2-2): KAGVTQTPRYLIKTRGQQVTLSCSPISGHRSVSWYQQTPGQGLQFLFEYFSETQRNKGNFPGRFSGRQFSNSRSEMNVSTLELGDSALYLCASSLGGFVTGELFFGEGSRLTVL.

CDR3 bases: TGTGCCAGCAGGGAACCGGGACAGCCTAAAGAGACCCAGTACTTC. Translation: CASREPGQPKETQYF. The chain recombines TRBV6-1 with TRBJ2-5, with TRBD1 identical over 7 bases. The junction had 10 bases not matched to a gene; V was cut back by 6 bases and J by 3 bases. The V gene's germline CDR1 is MNHNS and CDR2 SASEGT. The CDR3 contains 15 residues.

A note on this clone: Different DNA sequences within this sample yield the same CDR3. The genes are TRBV28 and TRBJ2-2; the match to TRBD2 covers 10 bases. Trimming removed 5 bases from V and 3 bases from J; junction bases left unmatched: 3. Germline CDR1 reads MDHEN; CDR2 reads SYDVKM. The CDR3 length is 15 residues. CDR3 DNA sequence: TGTGCCAGCAGTCCAGGACTAGCGGACACCGGGGAGCTGTTTTTT. Its protein product is CASSPGLADTGELFF.

The chain is built from TRBV28 and TRBJ2-3; the match to TRBD2 covers 12 bases. Germline loops: CDR1 MDHEN, CDR2 SYDVKM. The CDR3 consists of 15 residues. V was clipped by 5 bases and J by 5 bases; unmatched bases: 5. This CDR3 reads CASSPQGLAGDTQYF. The CDR3 DNA reads as TGTGCCAGCAGTCCCCAGGGACTAGCGGGAGATACGCAGTATTTT. The full variable domain, completed using reference TRBV28 and TRBJ2-3, is DVKVTQSSRYLVKRTGEKVFLECVQDMDHENMFWYRQDPGLGLRLIYFSYDVKMKEKGDIPEGYSVSREKKERFSLILESASTNQTSMYLCASSPQGLAGDTQYFGPGTRLTVL.

The V gene is TRBV4-2, the J gene TRBJ2-7; D perhaps matches TRBD1 (6 bases). CDR1 is LGHNA, CDR2 YNFKEQ, per germline. CDR3 length equals 14 residues. Trimming stripped 5 bases from V and 2 bases from J, with 13 bases between. CDR3 region: CASSALQGTYEQYF. CDR3 nucleotide sequence: TGTGCCAGCAGCGCATTACAGGGTACCTACGAGCAGTACTTC.

This rearrangement joins TRBV6-5 to TRBJ1-1; no firm D call. Trimming pared 6 bases from V and 0 bases from J, leaving 14 bases between. Germline V CDR1 and CDR2: MNHEY, SVGAGI. This CDR3 contains 15 residues. The DNA for the CDR3 is TGTGCCAGCAGCCCGGTGAGGCCGTTGAACACTGAAGCTTTCTTT. Its translation is CASSPVRPLNTEAFF.

The chain combines TRBV5-1 with TRBJ2-4; 8 bases align to TRBD1. Germline trimming cut 1 base from V and 0 bases from J; bases unmatched to any gene: 9. CDR1 SGHRS and CDR2 YFSETQ come from the germline V gene. The CDR3 covers 18 residues. Here the CDR3 DNA reads TGCGCCAGCAGCTTGACCAGGGGGCCACACCTAGCCAAAAACATTCAGTACTTC. Translation gives CASSLTRGPHLAKNIQYF.

The chain employs TRBV28 and TRBJ1-1; TRBD1 agrees at 10 bases. J lost 5 bases, V lost 5 bases, and 14 bases had no gene match. This CDR3 comprises 17 residues. Germline V gives CDR1 MDHEN, CDR2 SYDVKM. As DNA, the CDR3 is TGTGCCAGCAGTCTCCCCGGGACAGGGGCCCGAGGGACTGAAGCTTTCTTT. It specifies CASSLPGTGARGTEAFF.

This chain uses TRBV28 with TRBJ1-1, with TRBD1 as a possible D gene (5 bases). This CDR3 has 15 residues. V shed 5 bases and J shed 0 bases, with 13 bases lying between them. Looked up from germline, CDR1 is MDHEN and CDR2 is SYDVKM. The CDR3 bases are TGTGCCAGCAGTCGCGTCGGGGGATTGAACACTGAAGCTTTCTTT. Protein product: CASSRVGGLNTEAFF. Complete variable domain (other parts from reference TRBV28 and TRBJ1-1): DVKVTQSSRYLVKRTGEKVFLECVQDMDHENMFWYRQDPGLGLRLIYFSYDVKMKEKGDIPEGYSVSREKKERFSLILESASTNQTSMYLCASSRVGGLNTEAFFGQGTRLTVV.

V usage is TRBV19 and J usage is TRBJ2-3, with D possibly being TRBD2 (7 bases). CDR1 is LNHDA, CDR2 SQIVND, per germline (reference sequence). This CDR3 has 14 residues. V lost 6 bases to trimming and J lost 1 base, with 11 bases between them. CDR3: CASSRGARTDTQYF. The CDR3 bases are TGTGCCAGTAGCCGGGGGGCCCGCACAGATACGCAGTATTTT.

The chain employs TRBV6-5 and TRBJ1-1; D possibly corresponds to TRBD1 (5 bases). This CDR3 is 14 amino acids long. CDR1 and CDR2 (germline): MNHEY, SVGAGI. Trimming pared 6 bases from V and 0 bases from J, leaving 11 bases between. The CDR3 loop is CASSPQGLNTEAFF. In DNA, the CDR3 is TGTGCCAGCAGCCCCCAGGGTCTGAACACTGAAGCTTTCTTT.

The CDR3 here is CASAPEAGPQETQYF. CDR3 nucleotides: TGTGCCAGCGCCCCGGAAGCGGGACCTCAAGAGACCCAGTACTTC. The rearrangement links TRBV11-2 to TRBJ2-5; 7 nucleotides line up with TRBD2. The length of the CDR3 is 15 residues. CDR1 SGHAT and CDR2 FQNNGV come from the germline V gene. Losses at the gene ends were 8 bases for V and 2 bases for J; bases not matched to a gene: 11. Complete variable domain (other parts from reference TRBV11-2 and TRBJ2-5): EAGVAQSPRYKIIEKRQSVAFWCNPISGHATLYWYQQILGQGPKLLIQFQNNGVVDDSQLPKDRFSAERLKGVDSTLKIQPAKLEDSAVYLCASAPEAGPQETQYFGPGTRLLVL.

The genes are TRBV28 and TRBJ2-7; D gene ambiguous. CDR1 is MDHEN, CDR2 SYDVKM, per germline. The CDR3 is 12 residues long. V was trimmed by 3 bases and J by 11 bases, leaving 14 bases between them. The CDR3 loop reads CASSFGLGPKYF. The CDR3 DNA reads TGTGCCAGCAGTTTTGGCCTCGGGCCCAAGTACTTC.

This clone showed up just a few times. The genes are TRBV6-5 and TRBJ1-1, with D possibly TRBD1 on 5 matching bases. The germline gives CDR1 MNHEY, CDR2 SVGAGI. The CDR3 covers 14 residues. The ends were cut back, 8 bases at V and 1 base at J, with 14 bases in the middle. CDR3 residues: CASVGAGGNTEAFF. The CDR3 DNA follows: TGTGCCAGCGTCGGAGCGGGGGGGAACACTGAAGCTTTCTTT.